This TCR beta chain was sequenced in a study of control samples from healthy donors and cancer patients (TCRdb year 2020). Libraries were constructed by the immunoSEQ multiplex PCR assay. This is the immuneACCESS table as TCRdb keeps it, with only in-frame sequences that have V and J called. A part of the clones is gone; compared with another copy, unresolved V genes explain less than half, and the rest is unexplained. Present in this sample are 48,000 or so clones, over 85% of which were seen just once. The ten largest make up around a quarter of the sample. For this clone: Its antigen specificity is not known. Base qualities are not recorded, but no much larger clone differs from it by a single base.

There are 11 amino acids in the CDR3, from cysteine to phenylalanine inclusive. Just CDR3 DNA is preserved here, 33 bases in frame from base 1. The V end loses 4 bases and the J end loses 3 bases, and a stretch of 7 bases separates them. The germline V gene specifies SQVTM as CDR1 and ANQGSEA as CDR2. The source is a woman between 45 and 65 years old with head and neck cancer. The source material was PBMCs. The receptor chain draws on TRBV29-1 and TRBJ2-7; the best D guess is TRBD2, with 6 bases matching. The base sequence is TGCAGCGTTGGGGGGGACTACGAGCAGTACTTC. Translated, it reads CSVGGDYEQYF.